This T cell receptor (beta chain) was identified during a study of blood T cell repertoires in COVID-19 (dated by TCRdb to 2020 to 2021). With respect to the entire study: The collaborator samples originated in the United States, Italy and Spain and spanned the acute and convalescent phases of COVID-19. The prospective study material was composed of cDNA or gDNA derived from T cells, B-cell-depleted T cells, or PBMCs. Subjects who had been exposed to COVID-19, were actively infected with it, or had recovered from it provided the deeply sampled blood TCRbeta repertoires that made up the dataset. Nearly every sample came with metadata listing a de-identified subject ID, COVID-19 status, age in years and sex. The samples were drawn from the first 160 participants of the ongoing ImmuneRACE study and from some 1,300 subjects provided by 6 global collaborators. Where HLA class I and class II types were available, the types were taken from metadata supplied by the sample provider, not from assay-based typing. The repertoires were released in a freely available public database intended as a resource for research on the immune response to SARS-CoV-2.

From V the trimming removes 0 bases and from J it removes 11 bases, while the gene matches leave 11 bases of the junction unaccounted for. The germline V gene sets CDR1 to SGHVS and CDR2 to FQNEAQ. CDR3 length: 15 amino acids, cysteine to phenylalanine. Only the CDR3 part of the read is kept: 45 bases, read in frame from the first base. As concerns this clone: Its antigen is currently not known. Nothing much larger sits one base from this clone, and base qualities are not available.

The paper as a whole reports these results and caveats: The amount of clinical and demographic metadata varied by source and participant and was provided uncurated.

The immunoSEQ Assay, a bias-controlled multiplex PCR, was used to amplify TCRbeta CDR3 regions from genomic DNA. In the source study's methods: Within the assay, amplification of reference gene primers was used to estimate how many nucleated cells each sample contained. To quantify the absolute abundance of each unique TCRbeta CDR3 rearrangement, sequence reads were collapsed and filtered. Productive Simpson clonality was computed per sample as the square root of Simpson's diversity index over productive rearrangements. The immuneACCESS repertoire file appears here via TCRdb, limited to in-frame rearrangements. These files lack a portion of the clones; in checked studies, under half of the deficit traces to unresolved V genes, and the cause of the others is not known. V, J and clone size are taken as reported in that table, and D and trimming were inferred from the DNA itself. This sample is represented by about 89,000 clones; 60% to 85% of them were singletons. The ten most abundant clones make up roughly 50% of the sample.

Collaborating institutions collected whole blood in K2EDTA tubes following their own protocols. For TCRbeta analysis, collaborator samples were shipped as frozen whole blood, as isolated PBMCs, or as DNA extracted from either sample type. Sequenced sample: peripheral blood. The TCR originated in a human donor in a cohort sampled during active COVID-19. The rearranged chain carries TRBV7-8 and TRBJ2-3; TRBD1 fits 7 bases in the junction. This receptor has the CDR3 CASSLANAGGWGQYF. The DNA reads TGTGCCAGCAGCTTAGCGAACGCAGGGGGATGGGGGCAGTATTTT.